This entry lists 3 T cell receptor beta chains sequenced from one sample in a study of cytomegalovirus exposure and HLA in healthy donors. The repertoire was sequenced with immunoSEQ multiplex PCR; TCRdb's copy has only in-frame clones and lacks some. The table includes 250,000 to 400,000 clones, approximately 91% detected once. The sequencing sample was made of PBMCs. The receptor source for this set is a man under 40 in good health and CMV-seronegative.

The J gene is TRBJ2-7, the V gene TRBV6-5, with D unclear. The CDR3 sequence is 13 residues long. The germline V gene has CDR1 MNHEY and CDR2 SVGAGI. Trimming took off 2 bases at V and 0 bases at J, with 5 bases between the two ends. The CDR3 reads CASSYPNSYEQYF. The CDR3 DNA reads TGTGCCAGCAGTTACCCTAACTCCTACGAGCAGTACTTC.

This sequence joins TRBV14 and TRBJ2-2; 8 bases map to TRBD2. The CDR3 consists of 16 residues. The trim removed 3 bases at V and 7 bases at J, leaving 10 bases unmatched. Germline values: CDR1 SGHDN, CDR2 FVKESK. The CDR3 DNA reads as TGTGCCAGCAGCCAGAGGGGGACTAGTAGTCACGGGGAGCTGTTTTTT. It translates to CASSQRGTSSHGELFF. Complete variable domain (other parts from reference TRBV14 and TRBJ2-2): EAGVTQFPSHSVIEKGQTVTLRCDPISGHDNLYWYRRVMGKEIKFLLHFVKESKQDESGMPNNRFLAERTGGTYSTLKVQPAELEDSGVYFCASSQRGTSSHGELFFGEGSRLTVL.

This clone was detected only a few times. V gene TRBV14 combines with J gene TRBJ2-7; 7 bases agree with TRBD1. The CDR3 sequence is 14 residues long. After removal of 1 base from V and 5 bases from J, the junction contained 5 bases not matched to a gene. Looked up from germline, CDR1 is SGHDN and CDR2 is FVKESK. As DNA, the CDR3 is TGTGCCAGCAGCCAAGCCGGGACAGTACACGAGCAGTACTTC. Its protein product is CASSQAGTVHEQYF. Looking up the rest from reference TRBV14 and TRBJ2-7 gives the full variable domain: EAGVTQFPSHSVIEKGQTVTLRCDPISGHDNLYWYRRVMGKEIKFLLHFVKESKQDESGMPNNRFLAERTGGTYSTLKVQPAELEDSGVYFCASSQAGTVHEQYFGPGTRLTVT.